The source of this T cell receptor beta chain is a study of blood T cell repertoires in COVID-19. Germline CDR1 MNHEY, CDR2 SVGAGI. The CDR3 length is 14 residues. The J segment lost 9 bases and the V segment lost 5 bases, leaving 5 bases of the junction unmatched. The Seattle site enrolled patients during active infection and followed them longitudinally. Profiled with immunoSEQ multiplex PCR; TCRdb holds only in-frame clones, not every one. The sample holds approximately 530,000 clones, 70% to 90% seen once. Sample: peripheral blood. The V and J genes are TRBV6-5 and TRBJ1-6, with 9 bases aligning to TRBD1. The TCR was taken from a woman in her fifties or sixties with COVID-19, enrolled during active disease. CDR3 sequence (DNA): TGTGCCAGCAGTCCTCGGGACAGGGCTTCACCCCTCCACTTT. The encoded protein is CASSPRDRASPLHF.